What follows is one T cell receptor (beta chain) and its context. PBMCs, the starting material, were the source of sorted CD4+ and CD8+ T cells. These data come from a study of CD8+ T cells in alopecia areata. The CDR3 loop spans 12 amino acids. Trimming removed 1 base from V and 9 bases from J, with 12 bases in between. Looked up from germline, CDR1 is GTSNPN and CDR2 is SVGIG (reference sequence). Investigators isolated RNA and reverse transcribed it into cDNA to act as the sequencing template. Generated by immunoSEQ multiplex PCR, the TCRdb table keeps only in-frame clones and is missing some. Altogether 120,000 or so clones are present, roughly two fifths being singletons, with the ten largest covering approximately 3.3%.

This rearrangement joins TRBV30 to TRBJ1-2; D remains unclear. Sequences were obtained from CD4+ T cells sorted from blood. This TCR was sampled from a human donor with alopecia areata. The CDR3 spells CAWSADGDRYTF. CDR3 coding DNA: TGTGCCTGGAGTGCCGACGGGGATCGCTACACCTTC.